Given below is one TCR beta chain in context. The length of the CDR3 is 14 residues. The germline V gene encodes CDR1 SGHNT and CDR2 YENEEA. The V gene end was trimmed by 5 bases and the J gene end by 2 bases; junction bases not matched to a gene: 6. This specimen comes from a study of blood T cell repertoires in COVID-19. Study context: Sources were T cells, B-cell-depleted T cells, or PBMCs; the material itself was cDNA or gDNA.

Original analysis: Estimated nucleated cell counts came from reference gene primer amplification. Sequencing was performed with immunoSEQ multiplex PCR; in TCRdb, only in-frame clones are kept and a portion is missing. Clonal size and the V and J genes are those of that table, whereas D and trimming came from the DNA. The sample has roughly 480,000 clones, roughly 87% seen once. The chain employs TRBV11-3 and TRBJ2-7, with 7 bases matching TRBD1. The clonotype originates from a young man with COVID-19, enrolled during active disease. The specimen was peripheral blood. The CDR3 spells CASSIRDSPYEQYF. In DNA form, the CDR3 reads TGTGCCAGCAGCATCCGGGACAGCCCCTACGAGCAGTACTTC. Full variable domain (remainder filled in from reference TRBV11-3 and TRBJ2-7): EAGVVQSPRYKIIEKKQPVAFWCNPISGHNTLYWYLQNLGQGPELLIRYENEEAVDDSQLPKDRFSAERLKGVDSTLKIQPAELGDSAVYLCASSIRDSPYEQYFGPGTRLTVT.